One T cell receptor beta chain is described in this entry. The data derive from a study of shared clonotypes between healthy human individuals. Trimming cost V 6 bases and J 5 bases; bases outside gene matches: 0. The CDR3 loop spans 11 amino acids. Germline values: CDR1 SGHAT, CDR2 FQNNGV. Here immunoSEQ multiplex PCR was the method, and the copy in TCRdb shows in-frame clones only, minus some. This sample has 2,500,000 or so clones; 93% occur once, and the top ten carry approximately 0.37%. The material sequenced was naive CD4+ T cells from PBMCs. As for subset: CD45RA+ positively selected. The source is a man between 18 and 29 years old in good health. Some clones in this sample may be carry-over from other donors' samples. The chain uses TRBV11-2 and TRBJ2-5; 7 nucleotides line up with TRBD1. The CDR3 nucleotides read TGTGCCAGCAGGACAGGGGAGACCCAGTACTTC. Protein product: CASRTGETQYF.